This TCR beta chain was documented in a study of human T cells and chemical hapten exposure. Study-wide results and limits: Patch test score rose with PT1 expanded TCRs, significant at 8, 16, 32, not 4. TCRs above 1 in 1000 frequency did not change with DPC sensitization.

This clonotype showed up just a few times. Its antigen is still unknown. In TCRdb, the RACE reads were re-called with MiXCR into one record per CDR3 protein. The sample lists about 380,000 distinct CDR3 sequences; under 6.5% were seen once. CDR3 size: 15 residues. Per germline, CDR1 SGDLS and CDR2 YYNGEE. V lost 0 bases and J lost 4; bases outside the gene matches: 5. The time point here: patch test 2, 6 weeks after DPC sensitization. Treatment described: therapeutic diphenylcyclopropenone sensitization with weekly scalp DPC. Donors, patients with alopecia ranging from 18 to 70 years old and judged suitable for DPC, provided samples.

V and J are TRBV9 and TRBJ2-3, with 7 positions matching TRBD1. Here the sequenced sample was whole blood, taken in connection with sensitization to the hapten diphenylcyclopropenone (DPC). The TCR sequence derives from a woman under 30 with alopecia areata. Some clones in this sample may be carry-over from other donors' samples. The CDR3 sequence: CASSVGTGVADTQYF. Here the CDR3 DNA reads TGTGCCAGCAGCGTAGGAACAGGGGTGGCAGATACGCAGTATTTT. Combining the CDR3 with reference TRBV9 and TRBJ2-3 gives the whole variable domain DSGVTQTPKHLITATGQRVTLRCSPRSGDLSVYWYQQSLDQGLQFLIQYYNGEERAKGNILERFSAQQFPDLHSELNLSSLELGDSALYFCASSVGTGVADTQYFGPGTRLTVL.